Shown below are 21 T cell receptor beta chains from a single sample sequenced in a study of OX40 agonist ivuxolimab in advanced cancers. TCRdb's table, derived via immunoSEQ multiplex PCR, lists solely in-frame clones and lacks some. The profile shows tens of thousands of clones, around 81% of them singletons. This specimen was CD4+ or CD8+ T cells sorted from blood, taken in a trial of the OX40 agonist ivuxolimab. These receptors came from an adult with an advanced solid tumor such as melanoma, head and neck, liver or kidney cancer.

The chain has TRBV11-2 and TRBJ2-1, with TRBD2 identical over 11 bases. The trim removed 2 bases at V and 0 bases at J, leaving 6 bases unmatched. The CDR3 length is 18 residues. The germline CDR1 and CDR2 sequences are SGHAT and FQNNGV. CDR3 protein: CASSLLAGGPTSYNEQFF. For the CDR3, the DNA is TGTGCCAGCAGCTTACTAGCGGGGGGCCCTACCTCCTACAATGAGCAGTTCTTC.

The V gene is TRBV6-6, the J gene TRBJ1-1; D remains unclear. The CDR3 length is 13 residues. V was shortened by 3 bases and J by 1 base, with 6 bases between the two germline ends. Germline V gene lookup returns CDR1 MNHNY and CDR2 SVGAGI (reference sequence). The CDR3: CASSYGRNTEAFF. For the CDR3, the DNA is TGTGCCAGCAGTTATGGGAGGAACACTGAAGCTTTCTTT.

The rearrangement links TRBV20-1 to TRBJ2-7; the D is unclear. This CDR3 has 11 amino acids. V was clipped by 3 bases and J by 3 bases, with 6 bases between them. Germline CDR1 and CDR2: DFQATT and SNEGSKA (reference sequence). Written as DNA, the CDR3 is TGCAGTGCTAGGGGCCGCTACGAGCAGTACTTC. This encodes CSARGRYEQYF.

The chain combines TRBV19 with TRBJ1-5; 10 nucleotides match TRBD1. Germline CDR1 reads LNHDA; CDR2 reads SQIVND (reference sequence). The CDR3 extends over 17 amino acids. V lost 5 bases to trimming and J lost 1 base; unmatched junction nucleotides: 8. The CDR3 loop reads CASSPRDRGTSNQPQHF. As DNA, the CDR3 is TGTGCCAGTAGTCCAAGGGACAGGGGAACGAGCAATCAGCCCCAGCATTTT.

The J gene is TRBJ2-1, the V gene TRBV19, with 11 positions matching TRBD1. The CDR3 consists of 15 residues. CDR1 and CDR2 from the germline V gene are LNHDA and SQIVND (reference sequence). V gave up 4 bases and J gave up 7 bases; unmatched junction bases: 6. Here the CDR3 reads CASSNHRDRGNEQFF. In DNA, the CDR3 is TGTGCCAGTAGTAACCACCGGGACAGGGGGAATGAGCAGTTCTTC.

V usage is TRBV4-1 and J usage is TRBJ1-2; D possibly corresponds to TRBD1 (5 bases). Per germline, CDR1 MGHRA and CDR2 YSYEKL. This CDR3 comprises 14 residues. Trimming removed 0 bases from V and 4 bases from J, with 9 bases in between. The CDR3 is CASSQDRGVYGYTF. The CDR3 DNA reads as TGCGCCAGCAGCCAAGATCGGGGGGTCTATGGCTACACCTTC.

CDR3 in amino acids: CASSLQTAGSGNTIYF. CDR3 nucleotide sequence: TGTGCCAGCAGCCTTCAGACCGCTGGCTCTGGAAACACCATATATTTT. This rearrangement joins TRBV7-6 to TRBJ1-3; unclear D gene. The CDR3 length is 16 residues. Per germline, CDR1 SGHVS and CDR2 FNYEAQ. The germline V and J ends were trimmed by 5 bases and 0 bases, with 14 bases remaining between them.

The chain joins TRBV7-3 to TRBJ1-1; possible D gene TRBD1, 5 bases. The CDR3 extends over 14 amino acids. In germline, CDR1 is SGHTA, CDR2 FQGTGA. Trimming cost V 5 bases and J 1 base, with 11 bases left between them. The CDR3 is CASSELGQNTEAFF. Here the CDR3 DNA reads TGTGCCAGCAGCGAGTTAGGACAGAACACTGAAGCTTTCTTT.

There are a few counts of this clone. The chain carries TRBV9 and TRBJ2-7, with 9 bases fitting TRBD2. The germline V gene encodes CDR1 SGDLS and CDR2 YYNGEE. V lost 0 bases, J lost 3 bases, and 10 bases stayed unmatched. This CDR3 region has 17 residues. The CDR3 DNA sequence: TGTGCCAGCAGCGTAGGCGGGGGGGTATTAGAGGACTACGAGCAGTACTTC. Encoded protein: CASSVGGGVLEDYEQYF.

For the CDR3, the DNA is TGTGCCAGCAGCGTAAGTGTCCTGAACACCGGGGAGCTGTTTTTT. Its translation is CASSVSVLNTGELFF. The chain recombines TRBV9 with TRBJ2-2; D gene ambiguous. The CDR3 loop spans 15 amino acids. Germline loops: CDR1 SGDLS, CDR2 YYNGEE. Deletions cut 1 base from V and 1 base from J, with 8 bases between.

The V call is TRBV10-2, the J call TRBJ2-2; TRBD2 matches 9 bases. CDR3 size: 13 residues. Germline assignment: CDR1 WSHSY and CDR2 SAAADI. Trimming took 11 bases from V and 1 from J; bases not matched to a gene: 2. This chain's CDR3 is CAGSGGNTGELFF. CDR3 sequence (DNA): TGCGCCGGTAGCGGGGGGAACACCGGGGAGCTGTTTTTT.

The chain joins TRBV7-6 to TRBJ2-1; 8 bases match TRBD1. J lost 4 bases, V lost 5 bases, and 10 bases had no gene match. The CDR3 runs to 16 residues. Per the germline V gene, CDR1 is SGHVS and CDR2 is FNYEAQ. The chain's CDR3 is CASSSPQGAKYNEQFF. The CDR3 nucleotides read TGTGCCAGCAGCAGTCCGCAGGGGGCGAAATACAATGAGCAGTTCTTC.

The table lists this clone with a few counts. The chain carries TRBV2 and TRBJ1-1; D is ambiguous. Trimming removed 3 bases from V and 8 bases from J, with 10 bases in between. Germline V gene data show CDR1 as SNHLY and CDR2 as FYNNEI. The CDR3 totals 12 residues. The CDR3 is CASSEDGTEAFF. The DNA for the CDR3 is TGTGCCAGCAGTGAGGATGGAACAGAAGCTTTCTTT.

V gene TRBV19 combines with J gene TRBJ1-5; D not certain. Germline CDR1 reads LNHDA; CDR2 reads SQIVND (reference sequence). The CDR3 sequence is 13 residues long. The germline V and J ends were trimmed by 5 bases and 7 bases, with 12 bases remaining between them. Here the CDR3 DNA reads TGTGCCAGTAGTTCGACGGACGAACAGCCCCAGCATTTT. Amino acids: CASSSTDEQPQHF. Looking up the rest from reference TRBV19 and TRBJ1-5 gives the full variable domain: DGGITQSPKYLFRKEGQNVTLSCEQNLNHDAMYWYRQDPGQGLRLIYYSQIVNDFQKGDIAEGYSVSREKKESFPLTVTSAQKNPTAFYLCASSSTDEQPQHFGDGTRLSIL.

To note about this clone: In the same sample, other DNA sequences code for this CDR3. The gene calls are TRBV7-2 and TRBJ1-5; D is undetermined. Germline CDR1 reads SGHTA; CDR2 reads FQGNSA. CDR3 length: 13 amino acids. Trimming removed 1 base from V and 6 bases from J, with 7 bases in between. This CDR3 is CASSLEGVQPQHF. The CDR3 coding sequence is TGTGCCAGCAGCTTAGAGGGAGTTCAGCCCCAGCATTTT.

V is TRBV6-5 and J is TRBJ2-5; D tentatively reads TRBD1 or TRBD2 (5 bases each). This CDR3 region has 14 residues. Trimming stripped 2 bases from V and 4 bases from J, with 11 bases between. Germline-derived CDR1 and CDR2 are MNHEY and SVGAGI. CDR3 sequence (DNA): TGTGCCAGCAGTTACGTGGGGGAATTAGAGACCCAGTACTTC. It specifies CASSYVGELETQYF.

The rearrangement uses TRBV2 and TRBJ1-1; D unclear. V lost 6 bases and J lost 4, with 12 bases in between. Germline CDR1 reads SNHLY; CDR2 reads FYNNEI. The CDR3 covers 13 residues. The CDR3 DNA reads as TGTGCCAGCAGGTTTTTTGAGGCCACTGAAGCTTTCTTT. It translates to CASRFFEATEAFF.

V gene TRBV19 combines with J gene TRBJ1-2; D is unresolved. The CDR3 extends over 15 amino acids. V dropped 5 bases and J dropped 0 bases, with 13 bases sitting between them. Germline CDR1 reads LNHDA; CDR2 reads SQIVND (reference sequence). CDR3 in amino acids: CASSGLSGANYGYTF. In DNA, the CDR3 is TGTGCCAGTAGTGGATTAAGCGGGGCTAACTATGGCTACACCTTC.

J is TRBJ1-5 and V is TRBV28; D may be TRBD1 (6 bases). Trimming shortened V by 5 bases and J by 7 bases, and 21 bases separated the two germline ends. The CDR3 contains 16 residues. The V gene's germline CDR1 is MDHEN and CDR2 SYDVKM. CDR3 in DNA: TGTGCCAGCAGTCCCCATGGGGGGCAGGGAGGGCAGCCCCAGCATTTT. Translated, it gives CASSPHGGQGGQPQHF. Based on the CDR3 plus reference TRBV28 and TRBJ1-5, the full variable domain is DVKVTQSSRYLVKRTGEKVFLECVQDMDHENMFWYRQDPGLGLRLIYFSYDVKMKEKGDIPEGYSVSREKKERFSLILESASTNQTSMYLCASSPHGGQGGQPQHFGDGTRLSIL.

The chain employs TRBV2 and TRBJ2-1; 8 nucleotides agree with TRBD2. The CDR3 runs 15 residues. Germline V lookup: CDR1 SNHLY, CDR2 FYNNEI. V lost 8 bases and J lost 10; bases outside the gene matches: 16. Here the CDR3 DNA reads TGTGCCAGCCTGGTCGGCGGGGGGCCCTTCGCGGAGCAGTTCTTC. It codes for CASLVGGGPFAEQFF.

The gene calls are TRBV28 and TRBJ1-4; D is uncertain. The CDR3 consists of 16 residues. Trimming shortened V by 3 bases and J by 0 bases, and 11 bases separated the two germline ends. Germline V CDR1 and CDR2: MDHEN, SYDVKM. CDR3 nucleotides: TGTGCCAGCAGTTTCACCGGCTTAACAACTAATGAAAAACTGTTTTTT. Amino acids: CASSFTGLTTNEKLFF.